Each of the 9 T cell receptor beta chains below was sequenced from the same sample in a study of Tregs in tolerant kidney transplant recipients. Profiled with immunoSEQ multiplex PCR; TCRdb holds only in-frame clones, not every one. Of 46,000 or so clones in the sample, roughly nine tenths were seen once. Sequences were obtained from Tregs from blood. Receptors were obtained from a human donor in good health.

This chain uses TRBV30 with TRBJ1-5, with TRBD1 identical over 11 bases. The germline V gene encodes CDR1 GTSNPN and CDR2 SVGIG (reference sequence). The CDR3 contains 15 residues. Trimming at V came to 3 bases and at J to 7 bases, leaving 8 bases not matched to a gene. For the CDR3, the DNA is TGTGCCTGGAGAGGAGGACAGGGGGCTGGACAGCCCCAGCATTTT. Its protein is CAWRGGQGAGQPQHF. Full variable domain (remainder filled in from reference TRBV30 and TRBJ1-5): SQTIHQWPATLVQPVGSPLSLECTVEGTSNPNLYWYRQAAGRGLQLLFYSVGIGQISSEVPQNLSASRPQDRQFILSSKKLLLSDSGFYLCAWRGGQGAGQPQHFGDGTRLSIL.

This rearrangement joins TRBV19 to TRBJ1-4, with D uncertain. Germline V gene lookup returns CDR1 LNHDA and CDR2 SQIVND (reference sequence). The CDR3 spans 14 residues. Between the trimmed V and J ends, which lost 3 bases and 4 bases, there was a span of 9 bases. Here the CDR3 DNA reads TGTGCCAGTAGTATTCGCAGTAGTAATGAAAAACTGTTTTTT. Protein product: CASSIRSSNEKLFF.

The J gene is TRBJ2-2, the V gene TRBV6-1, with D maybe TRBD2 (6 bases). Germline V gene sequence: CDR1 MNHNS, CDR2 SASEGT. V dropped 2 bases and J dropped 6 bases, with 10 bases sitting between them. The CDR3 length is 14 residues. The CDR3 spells CASSETRRAGELFF. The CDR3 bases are TGTGCCAGCAGTGAAACGCGGAGGGCCGGGGAGCTGTTTTTT.

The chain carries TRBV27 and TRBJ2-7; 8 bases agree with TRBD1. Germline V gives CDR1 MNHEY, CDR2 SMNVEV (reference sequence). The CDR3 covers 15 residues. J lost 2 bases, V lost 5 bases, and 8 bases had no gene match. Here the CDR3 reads CASSLTGTGPYEQYF. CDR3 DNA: TGTGCCAGCAGTCTCACCGGGACAGGCCCCTACGAGCAGTACTTC.

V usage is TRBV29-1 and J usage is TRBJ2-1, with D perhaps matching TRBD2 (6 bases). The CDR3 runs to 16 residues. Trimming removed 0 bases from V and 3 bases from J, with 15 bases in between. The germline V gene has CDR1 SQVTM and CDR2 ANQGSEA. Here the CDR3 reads CSVEDPTGDHYNEQFF. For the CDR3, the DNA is TGCAGCGTTGAAGATCCAACGGGAGATCACTACAATGAGCAGTTCTTC.

CDR3 region: CASSKALYSQGVGQETQYF. CDR3 coding DNA: TGTGCCAGCAGCAAAGCTCTCTATTCACAGGGAGTTGGCCAAGAGACCCAGTACTTC. The chain combines TRBV21-1 with TRBJ2-5; the table's D gene call, TRBD1, was not cross checked with the DNA. TRBV21-1 is deemed a pseudogene. This CDR3 contains 19 residues.

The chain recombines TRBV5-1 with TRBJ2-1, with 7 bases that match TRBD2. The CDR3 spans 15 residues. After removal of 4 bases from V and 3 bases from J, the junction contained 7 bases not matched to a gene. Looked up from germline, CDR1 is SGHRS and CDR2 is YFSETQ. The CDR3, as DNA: TGCGCCAGCAGCGAAGCAAGCGGGGACTACAATGAGCAGTTCTTC. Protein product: CASSEASGDYNEQFF.

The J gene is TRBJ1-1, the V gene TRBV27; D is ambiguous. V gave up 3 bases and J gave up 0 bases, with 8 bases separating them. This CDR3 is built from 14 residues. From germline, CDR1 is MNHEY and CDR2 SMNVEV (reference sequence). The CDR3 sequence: CASSFLGVNTEAFF. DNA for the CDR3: TGTGCCAGCAGTTTTCTTGGGGTGAACACTGAAGCTTTCTTT.

CDR3 in amino acids: CASSFSGRFNNEQFF. The CDR3 DNA is TGCGCCAGCAGCTTTAGCGGGAGGTTCAACAATGAGCAGTTCTTC. The chain employs TRBV5-1 and TRBJ2-1; 10 bases fit TRBD2. The V and J ends lost 2 bases and 5 bases, in that order; junction bases with no gene match: 4. This CDR3 contains 15 residues. Germline CDR1 SGHRS, CDR2 YFSETQ.